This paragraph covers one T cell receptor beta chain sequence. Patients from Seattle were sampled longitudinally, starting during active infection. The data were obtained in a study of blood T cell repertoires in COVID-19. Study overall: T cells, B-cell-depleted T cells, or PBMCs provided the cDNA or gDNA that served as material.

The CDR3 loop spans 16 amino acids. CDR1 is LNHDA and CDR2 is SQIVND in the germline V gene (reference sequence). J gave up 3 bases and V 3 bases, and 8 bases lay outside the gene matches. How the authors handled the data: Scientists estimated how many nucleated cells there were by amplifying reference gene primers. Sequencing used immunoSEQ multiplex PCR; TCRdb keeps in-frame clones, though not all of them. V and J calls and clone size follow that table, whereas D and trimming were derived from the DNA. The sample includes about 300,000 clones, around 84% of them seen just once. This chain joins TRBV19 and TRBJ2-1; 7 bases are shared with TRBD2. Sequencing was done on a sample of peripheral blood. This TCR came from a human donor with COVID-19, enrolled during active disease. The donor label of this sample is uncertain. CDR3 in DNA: TGTGCCAGTAGTATGGTCCTAGCGGTAGTCTACAATGAGCAGTTCTTC. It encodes CASSMVLAVVYNEQFF.